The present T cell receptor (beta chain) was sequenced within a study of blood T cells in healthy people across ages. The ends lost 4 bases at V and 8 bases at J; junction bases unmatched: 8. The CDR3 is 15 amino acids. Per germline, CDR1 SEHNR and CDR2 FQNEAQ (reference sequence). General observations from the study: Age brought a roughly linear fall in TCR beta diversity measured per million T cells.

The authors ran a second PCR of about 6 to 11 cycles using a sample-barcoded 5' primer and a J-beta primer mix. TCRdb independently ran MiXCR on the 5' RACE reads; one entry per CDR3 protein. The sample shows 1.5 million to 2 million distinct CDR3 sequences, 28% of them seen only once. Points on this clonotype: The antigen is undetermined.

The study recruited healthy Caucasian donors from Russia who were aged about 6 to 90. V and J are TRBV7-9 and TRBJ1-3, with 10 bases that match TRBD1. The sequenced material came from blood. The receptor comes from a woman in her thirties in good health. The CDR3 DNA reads TGTGCCAGCAGCTACGGAGGGACAGGGGTAGACACCATATATTTT. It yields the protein CASSYGGTGVDTIYF.